These 12 T cell receptor beta chains originate from one sample sequenced in a study of blood T cell repertoires in COVID-19. The table came from immunoSEQ multiplex PCR; TCRdb's copy has only in-frame clones and leaves some out. The top ten clones hold approximately 0.89% of a sample with roughly 250,000 clones, 80% to 90% of them seen once. The sequenced material came from peripheral blood. Receptor source: a man between 40 and 49 years old with acute or convalescent COVID-19.

CDR3 bases: TGTGCCACATCTCGGACAGGAGGTGATCAGCCCCAGCATTTT. This encodes CATSRTGGDQPQHF. This chain joins TRBV6-5 and TRBJ1-5; 7 nucleotides agree with TRBD1. This CDR3 has 14 amino acids. Germline values: CDR1 MNHEY, CDR2 SVGAGI. V lost 10 bases to trimming and J lost 5 bases; unmatched junction nucleotides: 11.

The chain uses TRBV11-2 and TRBJ1-1; D remains ambiguous. The CDR3 extends over 13 amino acids. CDR1 and CDR2 from the germline V gene are SGHAT and FQNNGV. Trimming removed 1 base from V and 3 bases from J, with 6 bases in between. DNA of the CDR3: TGTGCCAGCAGCTTAGTTCAGTACACTGAAGCTTTCTTT. The encoded protein is CASSLVQYTEAFF.

This clone has a single count. This sequence joins TRBV7-9 and TRBJ1-2; D is ambiguous. This CDR3 is 14 amino acids long. Per the germline V gene, CDR1 is SEHNR and CDR2 is FQNEAQ (reference sequence). V dropped 3 bases and J dropped 5 bases, with 13 bases sitting between them. The CDR3 nucleotides read TGTGCCAGCAGCTTTCAAGCCAACTTTTATGGCTACACCTTC. Protein sequence: CASSFQANFYGYTF.

Note on this clone: Germline and junction disagree at one end, which may indicate a read error. The rearrangement links TRBV5-6 to TRBJ1-6; TRBD1 matches 9 bases. CDR3 length: 14 amino acids. From germline, CDR1 is SGHDT and CDR2 YYEEEE. CDR3: CASTGGAYNSPLHF. The CDR3 DNA follows: TGTGCTAGCACAGGGGGCGCCTATAATTCACCCCTCCACTTT.

This chain links TRBV5-1 with TRBJ1-2; unclear D gene. Trimming cost V 2 bases and J 2 bases, with 7 bases left between them. The germline V gene has CDR1 SGHRS and CDR2 YFSETQ. The CDR3 spans 13 residues. CDR3 in DNA: TGCGCCAGCAGCTTCGGGGAAAACTATGGCTACACCTTC. This sequence encodes CASSFGENYGYTF.

This clone was observed once. The genes are TRBV9 and TRBJ1-2, with 8 bases matching TRBD1. Germline CDR1 reads SGDLS; CDR2 reads YYNGEE. The CDR3 has 13 amino acids. J was trimmed by 8 bases and V by 2 bases; bases with no gene match: 5. CDR3 coding DNA: TGTGCCAGCAGCGTCGACAGGGACAGGGGCTACACCTTC. Translated: CASSVDRDRGYTF.

The chain couples TRBV5-1 to TRBJ2-2; TRBD2 agrees at 12 bases. Germline V lookup: CDR1 SGHRS, CDR2 YFSETQ. Trimming took 4 bases from V and 1 from J; bases not matched to a gene: 2. CDR3 length: 16 amino acids. Here the CDR3 reads CASSRGLAGNTGELFF. In nucleotides, the CDR3 is TGCGCCAGCAGCCGGGGACTAGCGGGGAACACCGGGGAGCTGTTTTTT.

The chain is built from TRBV5-8 and TRBJ1-2, with D unresolved. Germline V gives CDR1 SGHTS, CDR2 YDEGEE. This CDR3 has 17 amino acids. Deletions cut 6 bases from V and 3 bases from J, with 24 bases between. The CDR3 sequence is CASTRSTLAFEDYGYTF. CDR3 DNA: TGTGCCAGCACCCGGTCGACGCTGGCTTTTGAGGACTATGGCTACACCTTC.

The chain employs TRBV6-1 and TRBJ1-2; TRBD1 agrees at 7 bases. This CDR3 spans 17 amino acids. CDR1 MNHNS and CDR2 SASEGT come from the germline V gene. V shed 5 bases, J shed 5 bases, and the junction held 17 bases outside the gene matches. The CDR3 bases are TGTGCCAGCAGTAAAGTTGAGGGGGCCTTCCGGGGGTATGGCTACACCTTC. Translation gives CASSKVEGAFRGYGYTF.

The gene calls are TRBV7-2 and TRBJ2-7; 11 bases are a match to TRBD1. After removal of 2 bases from V and 6 bases from J, the junction contained 6 bases not matched to a gene. Looked up from germline, CDR1 is SGHTA and CDR2 is FQGNSA. The CDR3 has 15 residues. The CDR3 DNA is TGTGCCAGCAGCTTAAGGACAGGGGGCAGGGGCGAGCAGTACTTC. Its translation is CASSLRTGGRGEQYF. Combining the CDR3 with reference TRBV7-2 and TRBJ2-7 gives the whole variable domain GAGVSQSPSNKVTEKGKDVELRCDPISGHTALYWYRQSLGQGLEFLIYFQGNSAPDKSGLPSDRFSAERTGGSVSTLTIQRTQQEDSAVYLCASSLRTGGRGEQYFGPGTRLTVT.

The chain joins TRBV28 to TRBJ1-2, with 7 bases aligning to TRBD1. Trimming took 6 bases from V and 13 from J; bases not matched to a gene: 11. Per the germline V gene, CDR1 is MDHEN and CDR2 is SYDVKM. This CDR3 spans 12 amino acids. Written as DNA, the CDR3 is TGTGCCAGCAGCCTTTTCCCCAACAGGGGCACCTTC. Translating gives CASSLFPNRGTF.

The chain couples TRBV9 to TRBJ1-2, with D possibly TRBD1 on 6 matching bases. The CDR3 contains 12 residues. CDR1 SGDLS and CDR2 YYNGEE come from the germline V gene. V was cut by 5 bases and J by 7 bases, with 12 bases left in between. The CDR3 here is CASSILGGGYTF. CDR3 in DNA: TGTGCCAGCAGTATATTAGGGGGTGGCTACACCTTC.